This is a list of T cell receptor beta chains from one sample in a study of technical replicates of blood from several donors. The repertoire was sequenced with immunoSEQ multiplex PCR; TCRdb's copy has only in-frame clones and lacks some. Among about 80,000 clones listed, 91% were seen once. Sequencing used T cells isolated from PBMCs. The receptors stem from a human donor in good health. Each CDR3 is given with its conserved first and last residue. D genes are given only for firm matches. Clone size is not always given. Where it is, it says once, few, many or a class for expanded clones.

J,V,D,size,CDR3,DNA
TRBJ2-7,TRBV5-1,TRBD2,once,CASSLEAGVAYEQYF,TGCGCCAGCAGCTTGGAGGCGGGAGTCGCCTACGAGCAGTACTTC
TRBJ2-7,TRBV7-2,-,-,CASSLEQGAYEQYF,TGTGCCAGCAGCTTAGAACAGGGTGCCTACGAGCAGTACTTC
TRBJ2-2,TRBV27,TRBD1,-,CASSLSGDRGIAGELFF,TGTGCCAGCAGTTTATCGGGGGACAGGGGGATAGCCGGGGAGCTGTTTTTT
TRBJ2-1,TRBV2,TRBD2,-,CASSDLGLGFF,TGTGCCAGCAGTGATTTGGGACTAGGTTTCTTC
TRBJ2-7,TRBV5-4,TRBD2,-,CASSSIPLAGLSYEQYF,TGTGCCAGCAGCTCGATCCCACTAGCGGGCCTCTCCTACGAGCAGTACTTC
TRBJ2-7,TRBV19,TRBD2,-,CASSLIAGGPPGEQYF,TGTGCCAGTAGTCTAATAGCGGGAGGGCCACCGGGCGAGCAGTACTTC
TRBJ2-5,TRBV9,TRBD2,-,CASSETSGIETQYF,TGTGCCAGCAGCGAGACTAGCGGGATAGAGACCCAGTACTTC
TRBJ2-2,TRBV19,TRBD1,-,CASTTVTGGELFF,TGTGCCAGTACTACCGTGACAGGGGGGGAGCTGTTTTTT
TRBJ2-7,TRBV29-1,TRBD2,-,CSARMGGNEQYF,TGCAGCGCCCGTATGGGGGGGAACGAGCAGTACTTC
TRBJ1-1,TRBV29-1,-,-,CSSTSSGNTEAFF,TGCAGTTCTACATCCTCGGGGAACACTGAAGCTTTCTTT
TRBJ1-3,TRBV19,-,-,CARMFPDRYSGNTIYF,TGTGCCAGGATGTTTCCTGACAGATACTCTGGAAACACCATATATTTT
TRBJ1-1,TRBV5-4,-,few,CASSLARTEAFF,TGTGCCAGCAGCTTGGCGCGTACTGAAGCTTTCTTT
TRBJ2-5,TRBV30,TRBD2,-,CAWQSSGKYQETQYF,TGTGCCTGGCAATCTAGCGGAAAGTACCAAGAGACCCAGTACTTC
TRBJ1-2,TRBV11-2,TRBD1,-,CASSTHRTGVMGYTF,TGTGCCAGCAGCACCCACCGGACAGGGGTAATGGGCTACACCTTC
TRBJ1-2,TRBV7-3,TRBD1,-,CASSLSAKGADGYTF,TGTGCCAGCAGCTTATCCGCGAAGGGGGCAGATGGCTACACCTTC
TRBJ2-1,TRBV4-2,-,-,CASSQDPAVSSYNEQFF,TGTGCCAGCAGCCAAGATCCAGCGGTTAGCTCCTACAATGAGCAGTTCTTC
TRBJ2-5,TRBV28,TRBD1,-,CASSSWGQAEPQYF,TGTGCCAGCAGTTCCTGGGGACAGGCCGAGCCCCAGTACTTC
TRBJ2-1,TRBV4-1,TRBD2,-,CASSTAGGNEQFF,TGCGCCAGCAGCACTGCCGGGGGGAATGAGCAGTTCTTC
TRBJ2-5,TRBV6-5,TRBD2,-,CASSYGLAGDQETQYF,TGTGCCAGCAGTTACGGACTAGCGGGAGATCAAGAGACCCAGTACTTC
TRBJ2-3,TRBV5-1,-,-,CASRSWGEGTDTQYF,TGCGCCAGCCGATCTTGGGGAGAAGGCACAGATACGCAGTATTTT